The T cell receptor (beta chain) described here comes from a study of human thymus T cells. General study results and limits: Among unrelated individuals, related research reported thymic repertoires that overlapped highly.

Unmatched junction bases numbered 17, after V lost 3 bases and J lost 5 bases. Germline V gene data show CDR1 as MGHRA and CDR2 as YSYEKL. CDR3 length: 20 amino acids. Thymus was obtained from resections taken during corrective heart surgery. Donors were healthy Finnish babies undergoing corrective operations for congenital heart defects. Clones were sequenced by immunoSEQ multiplex PCR, and TCRdb holds only the in-frame ones, with some missing. The repertoire holds about 120,000 clones, with around 94% as singletons. Worth noting for this clone: No antigen is known for it.

The chain links TRBV4-1 to TRBJ2-5; 14 bases line up with TRBD2. Sample: thymus tissue. The receptor was isolated from a boy in the first two years of life with a congenital heart defect but otherwise immunologically healthy. CDR3 loop: CASSHRTTRLAGGILETQYF. CDR3 DNA sequence: TGCGCCAGCAGCCATCGGACCACGAGACTAGCGGGGGGGATCTTGGAGACCCAGTACTTC.